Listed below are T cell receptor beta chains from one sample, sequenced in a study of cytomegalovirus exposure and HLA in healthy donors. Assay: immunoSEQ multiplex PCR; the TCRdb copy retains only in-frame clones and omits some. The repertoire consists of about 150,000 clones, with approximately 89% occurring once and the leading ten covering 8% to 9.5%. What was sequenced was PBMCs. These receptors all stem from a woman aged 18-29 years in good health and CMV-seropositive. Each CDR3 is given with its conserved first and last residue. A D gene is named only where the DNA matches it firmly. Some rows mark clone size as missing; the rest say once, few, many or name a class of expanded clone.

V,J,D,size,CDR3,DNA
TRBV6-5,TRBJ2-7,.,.,CASSYGGGGYEQYF,TGTGCCAGCAGCTACGGCGGCGGTGGTTACGAGCAGTACTTC
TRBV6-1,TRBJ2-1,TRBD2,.,CASREGGGLSSYNEQFF,TGTGCCAGCAGGGAAGGCGGGGGGCTTAGCTCCTACAATGAGCAGTTCTTC
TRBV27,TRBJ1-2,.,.,CASSFLDRNYGYTF,TGTGCCAGCAGTTTCCTGGACAGAAACTATGGCTACACCTTC
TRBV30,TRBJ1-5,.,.,CAWSGTYSNQPQHF,TGTGCCTGGAGTGGCACCTATAGCAATCAGCCCCAGCATTTT
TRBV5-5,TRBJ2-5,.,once,CASSPADETQYF,TGTGCCAGCAGCCCCGCGGATGAGACCCAGTACTTC
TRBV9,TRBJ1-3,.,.,CASSVGIGGGTGSGNTIYF,TGTGCCAGCAGCGTAGGAATAGGTGGGGGCACCGGCTCTGGAAACACCATATATTTT
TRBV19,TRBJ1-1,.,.,CASSPVNTEAFF,TGTGCCAGTAGCCCAGTGAACACTGAAGCTTTCTTT
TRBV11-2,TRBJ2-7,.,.,CASSLGSLYEQYF,TGTGCCAGCAGCTTAGGCAGTCTCTACGAGCAGTACTTC
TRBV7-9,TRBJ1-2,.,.,CASSSTVNYGYTF,TGTGCCAGCAGCTCGACAGTTAACTATGGCTACACCTTC
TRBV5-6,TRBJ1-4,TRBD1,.,CASRWWTGATNEKLFF,TGTGCCAGCAGGTGGTGGACAGGGGCAACTAATGAAAAACTGTTTTTT
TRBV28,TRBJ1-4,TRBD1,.,CASGDRVLGKLFF,TGTGCCAGCGGGGACAGGGTCTTGGGAAAACTGTTTTTT
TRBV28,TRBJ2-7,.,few,CASSPTGRSYEQYF,TGTGCCAGCAGTCCTACAGGGCGGTCCTACGAGCAGTACTTC
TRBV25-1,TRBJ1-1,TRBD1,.,CASSLQGKDTEAFF,TGTGCCAGCAGCCTACAGGGGAAGGACACTGAAGCTTTCTTT
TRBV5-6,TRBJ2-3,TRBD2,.,CASSAGLPGLASTDTQYF,TGTGCCAGCAGCGCCGGACTTCCGGGACTAGCTAGCACAGATACGCAGTATTTT
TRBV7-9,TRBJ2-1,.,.,CASSFLQGSYNEQFF,TGTGCCAGCAGCTTCCTTCAGGGCTCCTACAATGAGCAGTTCTTC
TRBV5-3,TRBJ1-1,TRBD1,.,CARSSGTGGIGSEAFF,TGTGCCAGAAGCTCTGGGACAGGGGGCATCGGATCTGAAGCTTTCTTT
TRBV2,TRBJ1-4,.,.,CASPPKPGGDEKLFF,TGTGCCAGCCCCCCCAAGCCGGGCGGGGATGAAAAACTGTTTTTT
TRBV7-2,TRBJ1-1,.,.,CASSEKGTREAFF,TGTGCCAGCAGCGAGAAGGGGACACGTGAAGCTTTCTTT
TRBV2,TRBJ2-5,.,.,CASRGQKETQYF,TGTGCCAGCAGAGGACAGAAGGAGACCCAGTACTTC
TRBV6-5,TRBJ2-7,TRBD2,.,CASSYSGGRAYEQYF,TGTGCCAGCAGTTACAGCGGGGGCCGCGCCTACGAGCAGTACTTC
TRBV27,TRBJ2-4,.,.,CASSLSAGSSKNIQYF,TGTGCCAGCAGTTTATCCGCGGGGTCCTCCAAAAACATTCAGTACTTC
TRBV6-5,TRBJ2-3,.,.,CASSYSRVTDTQYF,TGTGCCAGCAGTTACTCCCGGGTCACAGATACGCAGTATTTT
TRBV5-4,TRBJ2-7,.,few,CASSLGTYEQYF,TGTGCCAGCAGCCTAGGGACTTACGAGCAGTACTTC
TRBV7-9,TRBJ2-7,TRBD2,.,CASSVIAGVPSEQYF,TGTGCCAGCAGCGTAATAGCGGGGGTCCCCTCCGAGCAGTACTTC
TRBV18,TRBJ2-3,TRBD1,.,CASSPSGWTGESTDTQYF,TGTGCCAGCTCACCCTCTGGTTGGACAGGGGAAAGCACAGATACGCAGTATTTT
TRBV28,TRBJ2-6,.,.,CASRSGSGANVLTF,TGTGCCAGCCGCTCGGGGTCTGGGGCCAACGTCCTGACTTTC
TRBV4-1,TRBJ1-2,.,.,CASRSANYGYTF,TGCGCCAGCAGGTCAGCTAACTATGGCTACACCTTC
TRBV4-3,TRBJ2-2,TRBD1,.,CASSQEPWDRSTGELFF,TGCGCCAGCAGCCAAGAGCCCTGGGACAGGTCCACCGGGGAGCTGTTTTTT
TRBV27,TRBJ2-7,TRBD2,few,CASSPGGYEQYF,TGTGCCAGCAGTCCGGGGGGCTACGAGCAGTACTTC
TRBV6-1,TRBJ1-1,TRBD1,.,CASSSGQGAEAFF,TGTGCCAGCAGCTCGGGACAGGGGGCTGAAGCTTTCTTT
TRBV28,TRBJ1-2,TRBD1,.,CASTTGVGGYTF,TGTGCCAGCACTACAGGGGTAGGTGGCTACACCTTC
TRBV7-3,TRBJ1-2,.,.,CASSLDSKSYGYTF,TGTGCCAGCAGCTTGGACAGTAAAAGTTATGGCTACACCTTC
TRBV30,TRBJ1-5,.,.,CAWNQQGYNQPQHF,TGTGCCTGGAACCAACAGGGCTACAATCAGCCCCAGCATTTT
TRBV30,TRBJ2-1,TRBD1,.,CAWSSGTGGYNEQFF,TGTGCCTGGAGTAGTGGGACAGGGGGTTACAATGAGCAGTTCTTC
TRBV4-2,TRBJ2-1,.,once,CASSQERVGPNEQFF,TGTGCCAGCAGCCAAGAAAGGGTGGGGCCCAATGAGCAGTTCTTC
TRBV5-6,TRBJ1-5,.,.,CASSSGISNQPQHF,TGTGCCAGCAGCAGCGGCATTAGCAATCAGCCCCAGCATTTT
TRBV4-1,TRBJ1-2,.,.,CASSQAGNGYTF,TGCGCCAGCAGCCAAGCAGGCAATGGCTACACCTTC
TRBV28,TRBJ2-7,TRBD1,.,CASSSETGGREQYF,TGTGCCAGCAGCTCCGAGACAGGGGGCCGCGAGCAGTACTTC
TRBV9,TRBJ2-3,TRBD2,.,CASSGGTSSRDTQYF,TGTGCCAGCAGCGGCGGGACTAGCTCAAGGGATACGCAGTATTTT
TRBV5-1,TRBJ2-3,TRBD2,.,CASSTGTSGGRDTQYF,TGCGCCAGCAGCACCGGGACTAGCGGTGGTAGAGATACGCAGTATTTT
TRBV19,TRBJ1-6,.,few,CASSISIRLGSNSPLHF,TGTGCCAGTAGTATATCGATCCGACTCGGGAGTAATTCACCCCTCCACTTT
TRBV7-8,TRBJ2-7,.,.,CASMGLKSYEQYF,TGTGCCAGCATGGGACTCAAGTCCTACGAGCAGTACTTC
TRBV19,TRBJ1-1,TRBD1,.,CASLDTGATEAFF,TGTGCCAGTCTCGATACAGGGGCAACTGAAGCTTTCTTT
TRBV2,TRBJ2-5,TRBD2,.,CASKGVQTGGETQYF,TGTGCCAGCAAAGGGGTACAGACGGGGGGAGAGACCCAGTACTTC
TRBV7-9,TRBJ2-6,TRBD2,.,CASGYSGGASGANVLTF,TGTGCCAGCGGCTATAGCGGGGGGGCCTCTGGGGCCAACGTCCTGACTTTC